The T cell receptor (beta chain) under discussion was sequenced for a study of CD8+ T cells in alopecia areata. This clone was detected a few times. Its antigen is unidentified. Documented treatment: oral pan-JAK inhibitor, 5-10 mg twice daily. Sequencing used cDNA as its template, made by extracting RNA and reverse transcribing it. Some clones are missing from TCRdb's copy, which holds only in-frame ones; the method was immunoSEQ multiplex PCR. Here the sample spans 200,000 to 250,000 clones, roughly two fifths being singletons. The study, taken as a whole, reports: Scalp and blood samples kept many expanded lesional clones throughout tofacitinib.

The CDR3 runs 16 residues. The germline CDR1 and CDR2 sequences are LNHNV and YYDKDF (reference sequence). Trimming cost V 0 bases and J 4 bases; bases outside gene matches: 3. The chain uses TRBV15 and TRBJ2-6; 7 bases align to TRBD1. The TCR sequence derives from a human donor with alopecia areata. Sample: CD4+ T cells sorted from blood, taken around week 30, from a patient treated with tofacitinib. CDR3 nucleotide sequence: TGTGCCACCAGCAGAGAGACAGGGAGCGGGGCCAACGTCCTGACTTTC. Amino acids: CATSRETGSGANVLTF.